This record looks at one TCR beta chain sequence and its context. Its antigen is currently unknown. Sample-barcoded 5' priming and a J-beta primer mix drove a second PCR of about 7 to 12 cycles. One entry per CDR3 protein results from TCRdb running MiXCR on the 5' RACE reads. The sample contains around 580,000 distinct CDR3 sequences, 47% of which appear only once. Per germline, CDR1 SGDLS and CDR2 YYNGEE. The CDR3 spans 15 residues. Deletions cut 3 bases from V and 2 bases from J, with 13 bases between. These data come from a study of blood T cells in healthy people across ages. Study findings and constraints: With age, beta diversity per million T cells declined roughly linearly, significantly by 40.

The origin of this receptor is a man of 80 years or more in good health. The chain combines TRBV9 with TRBJ2-3; perhaps TRBD2 as D (6 bases). Sequenced sample: blood. The CDR3 DNA follows: TGTGCCAGCAGCGACCGGGACTGGATCACAGATACGCAGTATTTT. Protein sequence: CASSDRDWITDTQYF.